The next 21 T cell receptor beta chains were all read from a single sample in a study of T cell responses to AZD1222 COVID-19 vaccine. TCRdb's copy holds only in-frame clones and misses some; the assay was immunoSEQ multiplex PCR. The sample comprises 150,000 or so clones, about 91% of which are singletons, and approximately 1.5% rests with the top ten. Specimen: peripheral blood, collected on day 0 of AZD1222 vaccination. The origin of the receptors is an adult in good health.

The J gene is TRBJ2-1, the V gene TRBV30; 8 bases are shared with TRBD2. Trimming cost V 6 bases and J 0 bases; bases outside gene matches: 7. Germline CDR1 is GTSNPN and CDR2 is SVGIG (reference sequence). The CDR3 runs to 15 residues. The CDR3 region is CACKLSGSSYNEQFF. CDR3 nucleotide sequence: TGTGCCTGCAAATTAAGCGGGAGCTCCTACAATGAGCAGTTCTTC.

The rearrangement links TRBV30 to TRBJ2-1; possible D gene TRBD2, 6 bases. Germline V lookup: CDR1 GTSNPN, CDR2 SVGIG (reference sequence). Between the trimmed V and J ends, which lost 4 bases and 0 bases, there was a span of 16 bases. This CDR3 has 16 amino acids. The CDR3 DNA reads TGTGCCTGGAACGGAGGAGGGTACAGCTCCTACAATGAGCAGTTCTTC. Residues: CAWNGGGYSSYNEQFF. Full variable domain (outside the CDR3, taken from reference TRBV30 and TRBJ2-1): SQTIHQWPATLVQPVGSPLSLECTVEGTSNPNLYWYRQAAGRGLQLLFYSVGIGQISSEVPQNLSASRPQDRQFILSSKKLLLSDSGFYLCAWNGGGYSSYNEQFFGPGTRLTVL.

In this sample, this clone turned up once. V and J are TRBV19 and TRBJ2-7; D is undetermined. V dropped 2 bases and J dropped 6 bases, with 11 bases sitting between them. The CDR3 length is 13 residues. Germline V gene lookup returns CDR1 LNHDA and CDR2 SQIVND (reference sequence). DNA for the CDR3: TGTGCCAGTAGTATATCCCCTAGAGGCGAGCAGTACTTC. Translating it yields CASSISPRGEQYF.

This rearrangement joins TRBV5-1 to TRBJ1-1; 9 bases fit TRBD1. The CDR3 loop spans 15 amino acids. With V trimmed by 4 bases and J by 4 bases, 8 bases remained unmatched. The germline gives CDR1 SGHRS, CDR2 YFSETQ. The CDR3 DNA sequence: TGCGCCAGCAGCCCAGGACAGGGGATCGTCACTGAAGCTTTCTTT. It specifies CASSPGQGIVTEAFF.

The chain combines TRBV5-6 with TRBJ2-7; D gene uncertain. V gave up 0 bases and J gave up 2 bases, with 6 bases separating them. CDR3 size: 13 residues. Germline V lookup: CDR1 SGHDT, CDR2 YYEEEE. The CDR3 DNA sequence: TGTGCCAGCAGCTTGGGGGATGCCTACGAGCAGTACTTC. Its protein product is CASSLGDAYEQYF.

J is TRBJ1-2 and V is TRBV5-6; D remains unclear. CDR1 is SGHDT, CDR2 YYEEEE, per germline. V lost 0 bases, J lost 8 bases, and 8 bases lay in between. The CDR3 totals 12 residues. The DNA for the CDR3 is TGTGCCAGCAGCTTGGGGACTGGCGGCTACACCTTC. Its translation is CASSLGTGGYTF. Using reference TRBV5-6 and TRBJ1-2 for the parts outside the CDR3, the full variable domain is DAGVTQSPTHLIKTRGQQVTLRCSPKSGHDTVSWYQQALGQGPQFIFQYYEEEERQRGNFPDRFSGHQFPNYSSELNVNALLLGDSALYLCASSLGTGGYTFGSGTRLTVV.

The rearrangement uses TRBV7-9 and TRBJ1-4, with 8 bases lining up with TRBD1. Per the germline V gene, CDR1 is SEHNR and CDR2 is FQNEAQ (reference sequence). V shed 5 bases, J shed 5 bases, and the junction held 7 bases outside the gene matches. CDR3 length equals 15 residues. In DNA, the CDR3 is TGTGCCAGCAGCAAACAGGGGGAGGAGAATGAAAAACTGTTTTTT. It yields the protein CASSKQGEENEKLFF.

This rearrangement joins TRBV19 to TRBJ2-4; 11 nucleotides line up with TRBD2. The germline V gene has CDR1 LNHDA and CDR2 SQIVND (reference sequence). The V gene end was trimmed by 2 bases and the J gene end by 3 bases; junction bases not matched to a gene: 6. The CDR3 has 17 residues. This chain's CDR3 is CASSILLAGVSKNIQYF. CDR3 DNA: TGTGCCAGTAGTATACTACTAGCGGGAGTAAGCAAAAACATTCAGTACTTC.

This chain uses TRBV3-1 (or the pseudogene TRBV3-2) with TRBJ2-7, with TRBD2 matching over 10 bases. Trimming removed 4 bases from V and 6 bases from J; junction bases left unmatched: 6. Germline-derived CDR1 and CDR2 are LGHDT and YNNKEL (reference sequence). The CDR3 covers 14 residues. CDR3 nucleotide sequence: TGTGCCAGCAGCCCCTTCCTAGCGGGAGTCGAGCAGTACTTC. Its protein is CASSPFLAGVEQYF.

The chain has TRBV3-1 (or the pseudogene TRBV3-2) and TRBJ2-1, with D perhaps assigned TRBD1 or TRBD2 (5 bases each). The ends were cut back, 4 bases at V and 4 bases at J, with 17 bases in the middle. CDR1 LGHDT and CDR2 YNNKEL come from the germline V gene (reference sequence). The CDR3 has 16 residues. The CDR3 spells CASSLEGNLGYNEQFF. DNA of the CDR3: TGTGCCAGCAGCCTTGAGGGGAATTTAGGGTACAATGAGCAGTTCTTC.

This clone has just one count. The chain recombines TRBV27 with TRBJ2-7, with TRBD2 identical over 10 bases. V shed 6 bases and J 3 bases; nucleotides not matched to a gene: 2. The germline CDR1 and CDR2 sequences are MNHEY and SMNVEV (reference sequence). This CDR3 is built from 13 residues. The chain's CDR3 is CASRSSGSYEQYF. The CDR3 coding sequence is TGTGCCAGCAGGTCTAGCGGGAGCTACGAGCAGTACTTC.

The chain couples TRBV3-1 (or the pseudogene TRBV3-2) to TRBJ1-2; tentatively, D is TRBD1 (6 bases). The CDR3 spans 13 residues. The V gene lost 4 bases and the J gene lost 7 bases, with 13 bases spanning the gap. Germline assignment: CDR1 LGHDT and CDR2 YNNKEL (reference sequence). CDR3 in amino acids: CASSRGGAGGYTF. CDR3 nucleotides: TGTGCCAGCAGCCGCGGGGGCGCGGGTGGCTACACCTTC.

The rearrangement uses TRBV5-1 and TRBJ1-3, with D perhaps matching TRBD1 (5 bases). Deletions cut 4 bases from V and 0 bases from J, with 20 bases between. This CDR3 comprises 18 residues. Germline values: CDR1 SGHRS, CDR2 YFSETQ. The CDR3 sequence is CASSQIGAGLYSGNTIYF. DNA of the CDR3: TGCGCCAGCAGCCAAATTGGGGCAGGGCTATACTCTGGAAACACCATATATTTT.

Concerning this clone: The same CDR3 arises from other DNA sequences in this sample as well. The genes are TRBV18 and TRBJ2-7, with TRBD1 as a possible D gene (5 bases). The V end lost 2 bases, the J end lost 0 bases, and 5 bases lay between the germline ends. This CDR3 is 13 amino acids long. Germline V gene lookup returns CDR1 KGHSH and CDR2 LQKENI. This chain's CDR3 is CASSPDSSYEQYF. CDR3 DNA: TGTGCCAGCTCACCAGACAGCTCCTACGAGCAGTACTTC.

The chain employs TRBV11-1 and TRBJ2-4; D gene ambiguous. CDR1 is SGHAT and CDR2 is FQDESV in the germline V gene (reference sequence). This CDR3 region has 14 residues. V lost 4 bases and J lost 1, with 8 bases in between. This CDR3 reads CASSSPVAKNIQYF. CDR3 bases: TGTGCCAGCAGCTCACCTGTGGCCAAAAACATTCAGTACTTC.

The chain combines TRBV13 with TRBJ2-3; a weak D match, TRBD1 (6 bases). The germline V and J ends were trimmed by 5 bases and 0 bases, with 12 bases remaining between them. The CDR3 length is 15 residues. The germline CDR1 and CDR2 sequences are PRHDT and FYEKMQ (reference sequence). CDR3 in DNA: TGTGCCAGCAGCCGGAGACAGGTTAGCACAGATACGCAGTATTTT. Amino acid sequence: CASSRRQVSTDTQYF.

The chain recombines TRBV20-1 with TRBJ1-5; D is perhaps TRBD1 (5 bases). Germline V gene data show CDR1 as DFQATT and CDR2 as SNEGSKA (reference sequence). Trimming removed 6 bases at V and 11 bases at J, with 14 bases between. The CDR3 has 11 amino acids. The CDR3 loop reads CSAAGLGAQHF. The CDR3 DNA reads TGCAGTGCCGCAGGTTTGGGGGCCCAGCATTTT.

The J gene is TRBJ2-2, the V gene TRBV29-1, with D possibly TRBD1 on 6 matching bases. The CDR3 contains 17 residues. Trimming shortened V by 0 bases and J by 1 base, and 15 bases separated the two germline ends. The V gene's germline CDR1 is SQVTM and CDR2 ANQGSEA. As DNA, the CDR3 is TGCAGCGTTGAAGATCTAGGGGGAGAGGGGAACACCGGGGAGCTGTTTTTT. Protein product: CSVEDLGGEGNTGELFF.

The chain combines TRBV18 with TRBJ1-5; D gene ambiguous. Per germline, CDR1 KGHSH and CDR2 LQKENI. V shed 2 bases and J shed 3 bases, with 8 bases lying between them. The CDR3 extends over 14 amino acids. This CDR3 reads CASSPWTNNQPQHF. The DNA of the CDR3 is TGTGCCAGCTCACCATGGACCAACAATCAGCCCCAGCATTTT.

To note about this clone: Other nucleotide sequences from this sample produce the same CDR3. The V gene is TRBV11-3, the J gene TRBJ2-7; D uncertain. The CDR3 is 11 amino acids. In germline, CDR1 is SGHNT, CDR2 YENEEA. Trimming left V 4 bases short and J 0 bases short, with 1 base between. The CDR3 protein is CASSSSYEQYF. CDR3 in DNA: TGTGCCAGCAGCTCCTCCTACGAGCAGTACTTC.

The count of this clone is one. The V call is TRBV27, the J call TRBJ2-7, with a weak D call TRBD1 (5 bases). Germline loops: CDR1 MNHEY, CDR2 SMNVEV (reference sequence). The germline V and J ends were trimmed by 3 bases and 3 bases, with 6 bases remaining between them. The CDR3 is 12 amino acids. As DNA, the CDR3 is TGTGCCAGCAGTTTGGGGCACTACGAGCAGTACTTC. Its translation is CASSLGHYEQYF.